Below, 30 T cell receptor beta chains from the same sample are listed, as sequenced in a study of human T cells and chemical hapten exposure. TCRdb re-analysed the RACE reads in MiXCR, keeping a single row per CDR3 protein. Of 350,000 to 450,000 distinct CDR3 sequences listed, approximately 5.1% are singletons. Specified time point: pre-sensitization, week 0. Treatment given: therapeutic diphenylcyclopropenone sensitization with weekly scalp DPC. The sequenced sample was whole blood, obtained in connection with sensitization to the hapten diphenylcyclopropenone (DPC). These receptors were obtained from a woman in her fifties or sixties with alopecia areata. Some clones in this sample may be carry-over from other donors' samples.

There are many counts of this clonotype. The chain recombines TRBV6-2 or TRBV6-3 with TRBJ1-2; TRBD1 might be the D (5 bases). The V gene's germline CDR1 is MNHEY and CDR2 SVGEGT. Trimming stripped 5 bases from V and 5 bases from J, with 15 bases between. This CDR3 comprises 14 residues. The CDR3 DNA reads as TGTGCCAGCAGTACAACAATGGAGGGGTATGGCTACACCTTC. This translates into CASSTTMEGYGYTF.

CDR3 nucleotides: TGCAGCTTCTGGGGGAGGTATGGCTACACCTTC. Its protein is CSFWGRYGYTF. The chain is built from TRBV29-1 and TRBJ1-2; tentatively, D is TRBD1 (5 bases). Germline V gives CDR1 SQVTM, CDR2 ANQGSEA. CDR3 length equals 11 residues. V lost 8 bases, J lost 5 bases, and 12 bases lay in between.

This clonotype was counted ten times or more. J is TRBJ2-7 and V is TRBV29-1; D gene unclear. Trimming shortened V by 5 bases and J by 2 bases, and 7 bases separated the two germline ends. CDR1 is SQVTM and CDR2 is ANQGSEA in the germline V gene. This CDR3 comprises 11 residues. Here the CDR3 reads CSVNHAYEQYF. In nucleotides, the CDR3 is TGCAGCGTTAACCACGCCTACGAGCAGTACTTC.

This clonotype was picked up a small number of times. The V gene is TRBV7-6, the J gene TRBJ2-3; 7 nucleotides line up with TRBD1. Trimming removed 1 base from V and 4 bases from J; junction bases left unmatched: 8. CDR1 is SGHVS, CDR2 FNYEAQ, per germline. The CDR3 loop spans 16 amino acids. The CDR3 DNA follows: TGTGCCAGCAGCTTAGTGAGGGGGCAGGGCTCAGATACGCAGTATTTT. Its translation is CASSLVRGQGSDTQYF.

This clonotype was counted at least ten times. The rearrangement links TRBV12-3 or TRBV12-4 to TRBJ1-2, with D unresolved. The CDR3 loop spans 13 amino acids. Trimming took off 6 bases at V and 7 bases at J, with 15 bases between the two ends. CDR3 amino acids: CASRSTGNLGYTF. The DNA for the CDR3 is TGTGCCAGCAGGTCGACCGGAAACCTTGGCTACACCTTC.

The sample holds many counts of this clonotype. The rearrangement joins TRBV2 to TRBJ1-5; a weak D match, TRBD1 (5 bases). The V and J ends lost 6 bases and 5 bases respectively, with 26 bases between them. Germline V gene sequence: CDR1 SNHLY, CDR2 FYNNEI. The CDR3 covers 18 residues. The CDR3 spells CASRNRDGGLRWDQPQHF. The CDR3 DNA reads TGTGCCAGCAGAAACCGGGACGGGGGATTACGCTGGGATCAGCCCCAGCATTTT.

At least ten counts were recorded for this clonotype. The V call is TRBV13, the J call TRBJ2-2, with D tentatively TRBD1 (5 bases). Trimming stripped 5 bases from V and 5 bases from J, with 12 bases between. The germline V gene encodes CDR1 PRHDT and CDR2 FYEKMQ (reference sequence). The CDR3 sequence is 14 residues long. CDR3 in amino acids: CASSPRAETGELFF. DNA for the CDR3: TGTGCCAGCAGCCCCAGGGCGGAGACCGGGGAGCTGTTTTTT.

The J gene is TRBJ1-1, the V gene TRBV27; D might be TRBD1 (5 bases). The CDR3 runs 15 residues. CDR1 and CDR2 from the germline V gene are MNHEY and SMNVEV (reference sequence). Between the trimmed V and J ends, which lost 4 bases and 3 bases, there was a span of 15 bases. The CDR3 here is CASSSLLGLDTEAFF. CDR3 in DNA: TGTGCCAGCAGTTCGTTATTGGGGCTAGACACTGAAGCTTTCTTT.

This clonotype was detected a few times. The rearrangement joins TRBV24-1 to TRBJ1-1, with a tentative D call TRBD1 (5 bases). The length of the CDR3 is 15 residues. V lost 3 bases and J lost 5, with 15 bases in between. In germline, CDR1 is KGHDR, CDR2 SFDVKD. The CDR3 here is CATSDPRAGSTEAFF. CDR3 bases: TGTGCCACCAGTGATCCCAGGGCTGGGAGTACTGAAGCTTTCTTT.

This clonotype was picked up a small number of times. The chain recombines TRBV12-3 or TRBV12-4 with TRBJ2-3; 9 positions agree with TRBD1. V shed 5 bases, J shed 4 bases, and the junction held 4 bases outside the gene matches. CDR3 length equals 14 residues. As DNA, the CDR3 is TGTGCCAGCAGTCAAGGACAGGGGCCAGATACGCAGTATTTT. This sequence encodes CASSQGQGPDTQYF.

The chain uses TRBV9 and TRBJ2-3; the D is unclear. This CDR3 is 13 amino acids long. V was cut by 3 bases and J by 7 bases, with 12 bases left in between. CDR1 and CDR2 (germline): SGDLS, YYNGEE. Here the CDR3 reads CASSDLQRHTQYF. The CDR3 DNA reads as TGTGCCAGCAGCGATTTACAGCGCCATACGCAGTATTTT.

The chain links TRBV27 to TRBJ2-7, with D unresolved. The ends were cut back, 2 bases at V and 2 bases at J, with 7 bases in the middle. Germline loops: CDR1 MNHEY, CDR2 SMNVEV (reference sequence). This CDR3 contains 13 residues. The CDR3 region is CASSLTPTYEQYF. The CDR3 region has the DNA TGTGCCAGCAGTTTAACACCCACCTACGAGCAGTACTTC.

This clonotype was detected ten times or more. The chain joins TRBV2 to TRBJ1-2, with 12 bases fitting TRBD1. This CDR3 has 14 amino acids. Germline V gene data show CDR1 as SNHLY and CDR2 as FYNNEI. V shed 4 bases, J shed 8 bases, and the junction held 5 bases outside the gene matches. Written as DNA, the CDR3 is TGTGCCAGCAGTGCGGGACAGGGGGCGGGCGGCTACACCTTC. Its protein is CASSAGQGAGGYTF.

In its sample, this clonotype was seen many times. The CDR3 is CSAKGDTGELFF. The CDR3, as DNA: TGCAGTGCTAAAGGGGACACCGGGGAGCTGTTTTTT. The chain is built from TRBV20-1 and TRBJ2-2, with a weak D call TRBD1 (5 bases). The germline CDR1 and CDR2 sequences are DFQATT and SNEGSKA (reference sequence). The CDR3 contains 12 residues. The V gene lost 4 bases and the J gene lost 3 bases, with 6 bases spanning the gap.

This clonotype was found many times. The chain links TRBV29-1 to TRBJ2-5; 9 bases map to TRBD1. The J segment lost 5 bases and the V segment lost 0 bases, leaving 4 bases of the junction unmatched. Germline lookup yields CDR1 SQVTM and CDR2 ANQGSEA. The CDR3 is 14 residues long. CDR3 bases: TGCAGCGTTGAAGAACCGGGACAGGGTGAGACCCAGTACTTC. This codes for CSVEEPGQGETQYF.

This clonotype has more than one count but fewer than ten. The chain carries TRBV6-5 and TRBJ1-3; maybe TRBD1 (5 bases). Germline loops: CDR1 MNHEY, CDR2 SVGAGI. Trimming shortened V by 4 bases and J by 4 bases, and 11 bases separated the two germline ends. This CDR3 comprises 14 residues. Here the CDR3 reads CASSFVQGGNTIYF. The CDR3 region has the DNA TGTGCCAGCAGTTTCGTCCAGGGCGGAAACACCATATATTTT.

In this sample, this clonotype turned up many times. The J gene is TRBJ2-1, the V gene TRBV20-1; D may be TRBD2 (5 bases). The germline V gene encodes CDR1 DFQATT and CDR2 SNEGSKA (reference sequence). V was clipped by 6 bases and J by 6 bases, with 18 bases between them. This CDR3 has 14 amino acids. The CDR3 DNA is TGCAGTGCCCACACTAGAGGAATGGGCAATGAGCAGTTCTTC. This gives the protein CSAHTRGMGNEQFF.

This clonotype was found many times. The gene calls are TRBV29-1 and TRBJ1-1; D may be TRBD1 (5 bases). V gave up 6 bases and J gave up 0 bases, with 8 bases separating them. Germline values: CDR1 SQVTM, CDR2 ANQGSEA. This CDR3 comprises 12 residues. The CDR3 is CSVWGMNTEAFF. The CDR3 DNA sequence: TGCAGCGTCTGGGGGATGAACACTGAAGCTTTCTTT.

Only a few counts were recorded for this clonotype. V usage is TRBV29-1 and J usage is TRBJ2-3; 12 nucleotides match TRBD1. Germline CDR1 SQVTM, CDR2 ANQGSEA. This CDR3 has 15 residues. The V and J ends lost 2 bases and 7 bases, in that order; junction bases with no gene match: 7. CDR3 in DNA: TGCAGCGTTGAACCGGGACAGGGGGCTCGGAATACGCAGTATTTT. Translation: CSVEPGQGARNTQYF.

This clonotype was detected many times. The genes are TRBV29-1 and TRBJ2-3, with D perhaps matching TRBD1 (5 bases). Germline CDR1 is SQVTM and CDR2 is ANQGSEA. The CDR3 sequence is 12 residues long. Trimming took 7 bases from V and 0 from J, leaving 8 bases between them. Here the CDR3 reads CSATASTDTQYF. CDR3 sequence (DNA): TGCAGCGCGACAGCGAGCACAGATACGCAGTATTTT.

This clonotype was observed at least ten times. The V call is TRBV18, the J call TRBJ2-1; D is ambiguous. Germline-derived CDR1 and CDR2 are KGHSH and LQKENI. Trimming took 4 bases from V and 4 from J, leaving 14 bases between them. The CDR3 spans 15 residues. This CDR3 reads CASSRARPFYNEQFF. The CDR3 DNA follows: TGTGCCAGCTCACGGGCCAGGCCCTTTTACAATGAGCAGTTCTTC. The full variable domain, rest sourced from reference TRBV18 and TRBJ2-1, is NAGVMQNPRHLVRRRGQEARLRCSPMKGHSHVYWYRQLPEEGLKFMVYLQKENIIDESGMPKERFSAEFPKEGPSILRIQQVVRGDSAAYFCASSRARPFYNEQFFGPGTRLTVL.

This clonotype showed up just a few times. This chain links TRBV20-1 with TRBJ2-3; the D gene is possibly TRBD2 (6 bases). CDR1 and CDR2 (germline): DFQATT, SNEGSKA (reference sequence). The CDR3 has 13 amino acids. V gave up 6 bases and J gave up 6 bases, with 16 bases separating them. The CDR3 loop is CSATPGLRDTQYF. The CDR3 DNA reads as TGCAGTGCAACTCCGGGACTTAGGGATACGCAGTATTTT.

This clonotype was detected a few times. The chain has TRBV7-6 and TRBJ1-1, with 8 bases matching TRBD1. The V gene's germline CDR1 is SGHVS and CDR2 FNYEAQ. V was pared by 5 bases and J by 5 bases, with 16 bases of the junction left unmatched. This CDR3 contains 17 residues. CDR3 region: CASSPGTGTGAVTEAFF. DNA of the CDR3: TGTGCCAGCAGCCCGGGAACCGGGACAGGAGCGGTGACTGAAGCTTTCTTT.

The rearrangement links TRBV27 to TRBJ2-5, with 11 bases fitting TRBD1. The CDR3 is 15 residues long. In germline, CDR1 is MNHEY, CDR2 SMNVEV (reference sequence). The V and J ends lost 4 bases and 5 bases, in that order; junction bases with no gene match: 6. The CDR3 spells CASSWTGGAGETQYF. For the CDR3, the DNA is TGTGCCAGCAGTTGGACAGGGGGCGCAGGGGAGACCCAGTACTTC.

This clonotype was counted at least ten times. The chain uses TRBV7-2 and TRBJ2-1; D is unclear. CDR3 size: 12 residues. The ends were cut back, 3 bases at V and 9 bases at J, with 9 bases in the middle. CDR1 and CDR2 (germline): SGHTA, FQGNSA. The CDR3 DNA sequence: TGTGCCAGCAGCTTCCAACCCCCTGAGCAGTTCTTC. It specifies CASSFQPPEQFF. Together with reference TRBV7-2 and TRBJ2-1, the CDR3 gives the full variable domain: GAGVSQSPSNKVTEKGKDVELRCDPISGHTALYWYRQSLGQGLEFLIYFQGNSAPDKSGLPSDRFSAERTGGSVSTLTIQRTQQEDSAVYLCASSFQPPEQFFGPGTRLTVL.

In its sample, this clonotype was seen a few times. The chain is built from TRBV10-3 and TRBJ2-1, with 7 bases fitting TRBD2. CDR3 length equals 15 residues. Germline V gene lookup returns CDR1 ENHRY and CDR2 SYGVKD. The V and J ends lost 3 bases and 3 bases, in that order; junction bases with no gene match: 5. This chain's CDR3 is CAISDSSGFYNEQFF. The CDR3 DNA reads TGTGCCATCAGTGACTCTAGCGGATTCTACAATGAGCAGTTCTTC.

There are a few counts of this clonotype. The chain couples TRBV13 to TRBJ1-5; maybe TRBD1 (6 bases). The CDR3 runs 13 residues. CDR1 is PRHDT, CDR2 FYEKMQ, per germline (reference sequence). V gave up 5 bases and J gave up 7 bases, with 12 bases separating them. The DNA for the CDR3 is TGTGCCAGCAGCCCAGGGGCCGGGCAGCCCCAGCATTTT. It encodes CASSPGAGQPQHF.

This clonotype occurred many times. This chain connects TRBV6-5 to TRBJ1-4; TRBD1 is a possible D gene (6 bases). The CDR3 contains 14 residues. Germline V CDR1 and CDR2: MNHEY, SVGAGI. Trimming shortened V by 5 bases and J by 4 bases, and 11 bases separated the two germline ends. The CDR3 region is CASSLTGLNEKLFF. The CDR3 nucleotides read TGTGCCAGCAGTCTGACAGGCCTTAATGAAAAACTGTTTTTT.

The table lists this clonotype with many counts. CDR3 bases: TGCAGCGTTGGGCGACTAGCCCACGACAATGAGCAGTTCTTC. It is translated as CSVGRLAHDNEQFF. The rearrangement uses TRBV29-1 and TRBJ2-1, with TRBD2 matching over 7 bases. The germline V gene has CDR1 SQVTM and CDR2 ANQGSEA. This CDR3 is 14 amino acids long. Trimming at V came to 4 bases and at J to 5 bases, leaving 8 bases not matched to a gene.

This clonotype was seen only a few times. The J gene is TRBJ2-1, the V gene TRBV20-1; D possibly matches TRBD1 or TRBD2 (5 bases each). The CDR3 spans 14 residues. CDR1 is DFQATT and CDR2 is SNEGSKA in the germline V gene (reference sequence). Between the trimmed V and J ends, which lost 6 bases and 8 bases, there was a span of 20 bases. Here the CDR3 reads CSAIRDPWGDEQFF. As DNA, the CDR3 is TGCAGTGCCATCCGGGACCCCTGGGGCGATGAGCAGTTCTTC.